This entry lists 27 T cell receptor beta chains sequenced from one sample in a study of cytomegalovirus exposure and HLA in healthy donors. The PCR had 60 Vbeta and 13 Jbeta primers. The protocol was immunoSEQ multiplex PCR, while the TCRdb copy is restricted to in-frame clones and leaves out a portion. The data contain about 94,000 clones, roughly three quarters of them singletons. Sequenced material: PBMCs. The receptor set was obtained from a woman aged 55-69 years in good health and CMV-seronegative.

There are a few counts of this clone. The rearrangement links TRBV6-5 to TRBJ1-1; maybe TRBD1 (5 bases). Between the trimmed V and J ends, which lost 7 bases and 0 bases, there was a span of 12 bases. The germline gives CDR1 MNHEY, CDR2 SVGAGI. This CDR3 is built from 14 residues. The DNA of the CDR3 is TGTGCCAGCACAAACCGGGGGATGAACACTGAAGCTTTCTTT. Its translation is CASTNRGMNTEAFF.

This clone came up a few times. The V and J genes are TRBV13 and TRBJ1-1, with D possibly matching TRBD1 (5 bases). Between the trimmed V and J ends, which lost 7 bases and 0 bases, there was a span of 12 bases. Germline V gene lookup returns CDR1 PRHDT and CDR2 FYEKMQ (reference sequence). The CDR3 consists of 14 residues. The DNA for the CDR3 is TGTGCCAGCACCACGGCGGGGGTGAACACTGAAGCTTTCTTT. It is translated as CASTTAGVNTEAFF.

The V call is TRBV10-3, the J call TRBJ2-7; TRBD1 matches at 9 bases. This CDR3 region has 14 residues. From germline, CDR1 is ENHRY and CDR2 SYGVKD. V dropped 10 bases and J dropped 3; count of bases not matched to a gene: 10. CDR3 protein: CATHRQGGSYEQYF. DNA of the CDR3: TGTGCCACCCATCGACAGGGGGGAAGCTACGAGCAGTACTTC.

This sequence joins TRBV18 and TRBJ1-3; TRBD1 matches 8 bases. This CDR3 comprises 15 residues. The germline gives CDR1 KGHSH, CDR2 LQKENI. With V trimmed by 3 bases and J by 4 bases, 5 bases remained unmatched. The CDR3 here is CASSPRTGSGNTIYF. The CDR3 DNA is TGTGCCAGCTCACCTCGGACAGGGTCCGGAAACACCATATATTTT.

This sequence joins TRBV6-5 and TRBJ2-3, with 9 bases that match TRBD2. V dropped 6 bases and J dropped 4; count of bases not matched to a gene: 5. The CDR3 contains 14 residues. Germline CDR1 MNHEY, CDR2 SVGAGI. The CDR3 DNA reads TGTGCCAGCAGCTCCGGGACTAGCCCAGATACGCAGTATTTT. This codes for CASSSGTSPDTQYF.

The V and J genes are TRBV4-3 and TRBJ2-1, with 8 bases aligning to TRBD2. This CDR3 contains 19 residues. V lost 0 bases and J lost 0; bases outside the gene matches: 10. The germline V gene has CDR1 LGHNA and CDR2 YSLEER. This CDR3 is CASSQDRGAGEFSYNEQFF. For the CDR3, the DNA is TGCGCCAGCAGCCAAGATCGCGGAGCGGGAGAATTCTCCTACAATGAGCAGTTCTTC.

The CDR3 here is CASSQQETQYF. DNA of the CDR3: TGCGCCAGCAGCCAACAAGAGACCCAGTACTTC. This chain connects TRBV5-1 to TRBJ2-5; the D is unclear. The CDR3 is 11 residues long. Trimming removed 4 bases at V and 2 bases at J, with 3 bases between. In germline, CDR1 is SGHRS, CDR2 YFSETQ.

The chain couples TRBV6-5 to TRBJ2-2; D unclear. The CDR3 length is 12 residues. V shed 6 bases and J shed 4 bases, with 6 bases lying between them. Germline loops: CDR1 MNHEY, CDR2 SVGAGI. The CDR3 protein is CASSPGTGELFF. The CDR3 bases are TGTGCCAGCAGCCCCGGCACCGGGGAGCTGTTTTTT.

This clone came up once. The chain links TRBV29-1 to TRBJ2-2, with 8 nucleotides matching TRBD1. Germline CDR1 is SQVTM and CDR2 is ANQGSEA. The CDR3 contains 13 residues. V dropped 4 bases and J dropped 4; count of bases not matched to a gene: 2. CDR3 sequence: CSVGRGLTGELFF. CDR3 nucleotide sequence: TGCAGCGTTGGCAGGGGGCTCACCGGGGAGCTGTTTTTT.

J is TRBJ1-2 and V is TRBV28; 7 bases line up with TRBD1. CDR1 is MDHEN, CDR2 SYDVKM, per germline. Germline trimming cut 5 bases from V and 8 bases from J; bases unmatched to any gene: 8. This CDR3 has 13 residues. The CDR3 DNA follows: TGTGCCAGCAGTGCCGACAGGGCCCGAGGCTACACCTTC. Its translation is CASSADRARGYTF.

The chain links TRBV2 to TRBJ2-7, with 11 bases identical to TRBD2. There are 15 residues in the CDR3. In germline, CDR1 is SNHLY, CDR2 FYNNEI. The V segment lost 10 bases and the J segment 7 bases; nucleotides outside the gene matches: 15. The chain's CDR3 is CATYGTSGYGGEQYF. Written as DNA, the CDR3 is TGTGCCACTTATGGGACTAGCGGATACGGCGGGGAGCAGTACTTC.

The chain combines TRBV7-2 with TRBJ1-1; the D is unclear. The V end was cut by 1 base, the J end by 4 bases, with 16 bases between. Looked up from germline, CDR1 is SGHTA and CDR2 is FQGNSA. This CDR3 comprises 16 residues. The CDR3 bases are TGTGCCAGCAGCTTAGGTTCGGGGAGGCTTAGCACTGAAGCTTTCTTT. As protein: CASSLGSGRLSTEAFF.

The genes are TRBV27 and TRBJ1-2; 12 nucleotides match TRBD1. Germline CDR1 reads MNHEY; CDR2 reads SMNVEV (reference sequence). V lost 2 bases and J lost 4; bases outside the gene matches: 11. The CDR3 contains 18 residues. CDR3 coding DNA: TGTGCCAGCAGTTTACTGTCTTCGGGGACAGGGGGCCTCTATGGCTACACCTTC. Residues: CASSLLSSGTGGLYGYTF.

The rearrangement uses TRBV29-1 and TRBJ2-6; possibly TRBD1 for D (6 bases). This CDR3 has 14 amino acids. The germline V gene has CDR1 SQVTM and CDR2 ANQGSEA. The V end was cut by 7 bases, the J end by 3 bases, with 13 bases between. The CDR3, as DNA: TGCAGCGCCAGGGGTACGGGTGGGGCCAACGTCCTGACTTTC. This codes for CSARGTGGANVLTF. Using reference TRBV29-1 and TRBJ2-6 for the parts outside the CDR3, the full variable domain is SAVISQKPSRDICQRGTSLTIQCQVDSQVTMMFWYRQQPGQSLTLIATANQGSEATYESGFVIDKFPISRPNLTFSTLTVSNMSPEDSSIYLCSARGTGGANVLTFGAGSRLTVL.

This chain joins TRBV11-2 and TRBJ2-5; D is uncertain. CDR3 length equals 11 residues. V was cut by 3 bases and J by 4 bases, with 3 bases left in between. The germline CDR1 and CDR2 sequences are SGHAT and FQNNGV. The CDR3 DNA reads TGTGCCAGCAGCTTCGGAGAGACCCAGTACTTC. Its translation is CASSFGETQYF.

The chain has TRBV27 and TRBJ1-1; TRBD1 agrees at 8 bases. The CDR3 covers 14 residues. With V trimmed by 3 bases and J by 6 bases, 6 bases remained unmatched. Per the germline V gene, CDR1 is MNHEY and CDR2 is SMNVEV (reference sequence). This CDR3 reads CASSFRQGAPEAFF. CDR3 coding DNA: TGTGCCAGCAGTTTCCGGCAGGGGGCGCCTGAAGCTTTCTTT.

A single count supports this clone. The rearrangement joins TRBV27 to TRBJ2-7; D not resolved. The CDR3 spans 13 residues. Germline assignment: CDR1 MNHEY and CDR2 SMNVEV (reference sequence). Trimming pared 3 bases from V and 0 bases from J, leaving 6 bases between. Written as DNA, the CDR3 is TGTGCCAGCAGTTTTGCGGACTCCTACGAGCAGTACTTC. It encodes CASSFADSYEQYF.

In its sample, this clone was seen once. V usage is TRBV4-3 and J usage is TRBJ1-2, with no clear D. V dropped 0 bases and J dropped 3 bases, with 8 bases sitting between them. CDR3 size: 14 residues. The germline CDR1 and CDR2 sequences are LGHNA and YSLEER. CDR3 protein: CASSQDGAHYGYTF. In nucleotides, the CDR3 is TGCGCCAGCAGCCAAGACGGAGCCCACTATGGCTACACCTTC.

The chain combines TRBV7-6 with TRBJ2-5; D perhaps matches TRBD2 (5 bases). The germline V gene encodes CDR1 SGHVS and CDR2 FNYEAQ. The germline V and J ends were trimmed by 4 bases and 4 bases, with 10 bases remaining between them. There are 13 residues in the CDR3. Here the CDR3 DNA reads TGTGCCAGCAGCTCCTCCGCGGGAGAGACCCAGTACTTC. This sequence encodes CASSSSAGETQYF.

The chain links TRBV7-8 to TRBJ1-1; tentatively, D is TRBD1 (6 bases). V shed 1 base and J shed 3 bases, with 18 bases lying between them. This CDR3 contains 17 residues. Germline V lookup: CDR1 SGHVS, CDR2 FQNEAQ. CDR3 sequence (DNA): TGTGCCAGCAGCTTAGTTAAGGTGGTTAGGGGGTACACTGAAGCTTTCTTT. It encodes CASSLVKVVRGYTEAFF.

On this clone: The identical CDR3 is also encoded by other nucleotide sequences in the sample. J is TRBJ2-7 and V is TRBV6-5; 7 nucleotides align to TRBD2. The germline V gene encodes CDR1 MNHEY and CDR2 SVGAGI. CDR3 length: 14 amino acids. V gave up 0 bases and J gave up 6 bases; unmatched junction bases: 5. The DNA of the CDR3 is TGTGCCAGCAGTTACTCGGGCGGGAGCGGCGAGCAGTACTTC. It is translated as CASSYSGGSGEQYF.

This sequence joins TRBV28 and TRBJ1-1; TRBD1 matches 7 bases. Germline V gives CDR1 MDHEN, CDR2 SYDVKM. With 9 bases clipped from V and 6 bases from J, the junction kept 4 bases outside the gene matches. There are 11 residues in the CDR3. The CDR3, as DNA: TGTGCCAGTTTGACAGGGCCTGAAGCTTTCTTT. It codes for CASLTGPEAFF.

The chain has TRBV4-3 and TRBJ1-1; no reliable D call. V was pared by 1 base and J by 5 bases, with 11 bases between. The CDR3 runs 14 residues. Germline CDR1 and CDR2: LGHNA and YSLEER. The CDR3 loop reads CASSQGPRGTEAFF. The CDR3 DNA is TGCGCCAGCAGCCAAGGCCCTCGGGGTACTGAAGCTTTCTTT.

This chain connects TRBV27 to TRBJ2-1, with D perhaps matching TRBD2 (6 bases). CDR3 length: 15 amino acids. The V end lost 6 bases, the J end lost 3 bases, and 15 bases lay between the germline ends. Germline V CDR1 and CDR2: MNHEY, SMNVEV (reference sequence). Written as DNA, the CDR3 is TGTGCCAGCAGCCAAGGGACTGGAAACTACAATGAGCAGTTCTTC. As protein: CASSQGTGNYNEQFF.

This chain joins TRBV5-6 and TRBJ2-7; the match to TRBD1 covers 9 bases. This CDR3 comprises 13 residues. Per germline, CDR1 SGHDT and CDR2 YYEEEE. J was trimmed by 6 bases and V by 5 bases; bases with no gene match: 6. This CDR3 is CASSGQGMSEQYF. The CDR3 nucleotides read TGTGCCAGCAGTGGACAGGGGATGAGCGAGCAGTACTTC.

This chain connects TRBV4-3 to TRBJ1-6; no clear D gene. V lost 4 bases and J 10 bases, leaving 11 bases between the germline ends. This CDR3 has 13 amino acids. Germline-derived CDR1 and CDR2 are LGHNA and YSLEER. The CDR3: CASSPTRQSPLHF. CDR3 DNA: TGCGCCAGCAGCCCCACGCGGCAATCACCCCTCCACTTT.

V gene TRBV27 combines with J gene TRBJ2-7; weak D call: TRBD1 (5 bases). Looked up from germline, CDR1 is MNHEY and CDR2 is SMNVEV (reference sequence). V dropped 2 bases and J dropped 4 bases, with 12 bases sitting between them. CDR3 length: 14 residues. CDR3 nucleotides: TGTGCCAGCAGTTTAGCGCAGGGTGGATACGAGCAGTACTTC. Translated: CASSLAQGGYEQYF.